The T cell receptor beta chain under discussion was sequenced for a study of blood T cell repertoires in COVID-19. Study summary: Samples taken during acute and convalescent COVID-19 were collected in the United States, Italy and Spain. The analysed material was cDNA or gDNA that came from T cells, B-cell-depleted T cells, or PBMCs.

Germline V gene lookup returns CDR1 LGHDT and CDR2 YNNKEL (reference sequence). V gave up 7 bases and J gave up 4 bases; unmatched junction bases: 8. This CDR3 spans 16 amino acids. In the original workflow: The assay estimated nucleated cells by amplifying reference gene primers. Clones were read by immunoSEQ multiplex PCR, and TCRdb kept only the in-frame ones, dropping some. Clonal size and the V and J genes are those of that table, whereas D and trimming came from the DNA. Of 300,000 or so clones detected, roughly 86% appear once; the ten largest clones hold about 8%. Sequencing was carried out using peripheral blood. The sequence came from a woman aged 45-65 years who had recovered from COVID-19. The rearrangement uses TRBV3-1 (or the pseudogene TRBV3-2) and TRBJ2-1, with TRBD2 identical over 12 bases. The CDR3 reads CASTTGLAGQYNEQFF. The CDR3 coding sequence is TGTGCCAGCACTACCGGACTAGCGGGACAATACAATGAGCAGTTCTTC.